This T cell receptor (beta chain) was identified in a study of OX40 agonist ivuxolimab in advanced cancers. For the study at large: Across the patients, intravenous ivuxolimab was delivered every 2 weeks at 0.01 to 10 mg/kg. Study results and limitations: On average, a greater number of expanded clones characterised CD8+ T cells relative to CD4+.

V was trimmed by 3 bases and J by 3 bases, leaving 16 bases between them. CDR1 and CDR2 (germline): MGHRA, YSYEKL. CDR3 size: 16 residues. As to this clone: No antigen is known for it.

TCRdb's table, derived via immunoSEQ multiplex PCR, lists solely in-frame clones and lacks some. Of 85,000 to 90,000 clones listed, more than 70% were seen once; the top ten hold around 0.2%. Sequences were derived from CD4+ or CD8+ T cells sorted from blood, sampled in a trial of the OX40 agonist ivuxolimab. This sequence joins TRBV4-1 and TRBJ2-3; D remains ambiguous. The receptor was isolated from an adult with an advanced solid tumor such as melanoma, head and neck, liver or kidney cancer. CDR3 in DNA: TGCGCCAGCAGCCAGTACGCGGCGGAGAGGACAGATACGCAGTATTTT. Translated: CASSQYAAERTDTQYF.